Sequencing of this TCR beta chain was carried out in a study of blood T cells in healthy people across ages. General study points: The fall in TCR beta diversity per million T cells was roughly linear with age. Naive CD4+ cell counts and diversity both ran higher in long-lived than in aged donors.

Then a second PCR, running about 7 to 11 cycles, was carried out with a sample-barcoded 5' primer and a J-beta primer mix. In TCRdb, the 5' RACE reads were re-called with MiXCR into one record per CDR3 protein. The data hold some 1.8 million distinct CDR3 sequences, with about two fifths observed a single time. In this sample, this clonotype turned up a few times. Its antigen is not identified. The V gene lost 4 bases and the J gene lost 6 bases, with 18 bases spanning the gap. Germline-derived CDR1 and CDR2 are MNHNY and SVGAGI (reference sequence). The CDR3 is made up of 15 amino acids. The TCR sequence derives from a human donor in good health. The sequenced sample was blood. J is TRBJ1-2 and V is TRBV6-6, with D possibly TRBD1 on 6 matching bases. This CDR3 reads CASSLGGSFGNGYTF. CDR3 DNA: TGTGCCAGCAGTTTAGGGGGGAGTTTTGGGAATGGCTACACCTTC.